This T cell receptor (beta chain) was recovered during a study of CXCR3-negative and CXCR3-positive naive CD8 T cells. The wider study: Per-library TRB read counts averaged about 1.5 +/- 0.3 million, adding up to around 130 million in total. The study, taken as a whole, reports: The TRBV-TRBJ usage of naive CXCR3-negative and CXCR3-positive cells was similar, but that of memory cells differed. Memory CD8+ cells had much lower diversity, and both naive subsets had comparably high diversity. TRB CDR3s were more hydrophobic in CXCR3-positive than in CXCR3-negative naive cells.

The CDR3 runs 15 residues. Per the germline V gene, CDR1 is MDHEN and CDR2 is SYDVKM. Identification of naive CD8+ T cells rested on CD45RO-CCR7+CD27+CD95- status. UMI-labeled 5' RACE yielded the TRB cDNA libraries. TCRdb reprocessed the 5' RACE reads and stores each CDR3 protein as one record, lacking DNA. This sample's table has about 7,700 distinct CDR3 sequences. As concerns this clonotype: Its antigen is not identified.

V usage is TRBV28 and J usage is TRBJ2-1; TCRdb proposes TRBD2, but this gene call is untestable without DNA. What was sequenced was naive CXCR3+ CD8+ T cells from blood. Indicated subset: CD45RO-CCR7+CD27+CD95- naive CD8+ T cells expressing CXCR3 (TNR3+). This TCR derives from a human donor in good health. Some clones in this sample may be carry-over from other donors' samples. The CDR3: CASSSSSGRRNEQFF.